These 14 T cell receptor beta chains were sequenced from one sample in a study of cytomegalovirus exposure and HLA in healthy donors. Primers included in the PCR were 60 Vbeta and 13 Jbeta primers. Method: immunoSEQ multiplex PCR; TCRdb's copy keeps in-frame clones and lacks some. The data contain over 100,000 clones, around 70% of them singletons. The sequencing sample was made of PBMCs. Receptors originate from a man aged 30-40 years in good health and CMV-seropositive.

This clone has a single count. In DNA form, the CDR3 reads TGCGCCAGCAGCTTGGCGGGGGACACTGAAGCTTTCTTT. Protein: CASSLAGDTEAFF. The chain is built from TRBV5-1 and TRBJ1-1; the D gene is possibly TRBD1 (5 bases). CDR3 length equals 13 residues. Germline values: CDR1 SGHRS, CDR2 YFSETQ. The V end lost 0 bases, the J end lost 3 bases, and 6 bases lay between the germline ends. Complete variable domain (other parts from reference TRBV5-1 and TRBJ1-1): KAGVTQTPRYLIKTRGQQVTLSCSPISGHRSVSWYQQTPGQGLQFLFEYFSETQRNKGNFPGRFSGRQFSNSRSEMNVSTLELGDSALYLCASSLAGDTEAFFGQGTRLTVV.

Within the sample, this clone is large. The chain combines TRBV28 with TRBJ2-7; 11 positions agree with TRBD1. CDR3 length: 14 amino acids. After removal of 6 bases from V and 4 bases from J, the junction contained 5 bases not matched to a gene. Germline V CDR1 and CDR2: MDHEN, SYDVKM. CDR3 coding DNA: TGTGCCAGCAGCCCGGGACAGGGGGGATACGAGCAGTACTTC. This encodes CASSPGQGGYEQYF.

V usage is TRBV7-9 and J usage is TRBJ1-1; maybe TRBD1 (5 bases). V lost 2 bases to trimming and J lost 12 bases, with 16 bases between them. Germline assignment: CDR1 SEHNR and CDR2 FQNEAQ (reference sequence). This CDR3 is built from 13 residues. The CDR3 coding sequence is TGTGCCAGCAGCTTACTGGCCGCAGGGTCGACTTTCTTT. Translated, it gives CASSLLAAGSTFF.

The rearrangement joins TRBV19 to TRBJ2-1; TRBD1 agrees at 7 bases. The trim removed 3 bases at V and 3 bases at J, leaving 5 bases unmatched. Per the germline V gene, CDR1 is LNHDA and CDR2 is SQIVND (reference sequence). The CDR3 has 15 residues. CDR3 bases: TGTGCCAGTAGTATTTCGGCAGGGGGCTACAATGAGCAGTTCTTC. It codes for CASSISAGGYNEQFF.

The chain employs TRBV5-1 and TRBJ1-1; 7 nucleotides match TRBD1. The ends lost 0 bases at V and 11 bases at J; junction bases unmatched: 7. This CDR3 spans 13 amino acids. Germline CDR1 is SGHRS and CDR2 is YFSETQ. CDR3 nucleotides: TGCGCCAGCAGCTTGGGGGACAGCAACTTGGCTTTCTTT. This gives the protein CASSLGDSNLAFF.

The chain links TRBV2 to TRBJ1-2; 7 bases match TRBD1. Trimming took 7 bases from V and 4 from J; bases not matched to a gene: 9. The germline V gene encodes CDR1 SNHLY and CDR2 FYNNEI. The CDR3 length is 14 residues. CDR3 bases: TGTGCCAGCAATCGACAGGGCTTCAGCTATGGCTACACCTTC. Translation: CASNRQGFSYGYTF.

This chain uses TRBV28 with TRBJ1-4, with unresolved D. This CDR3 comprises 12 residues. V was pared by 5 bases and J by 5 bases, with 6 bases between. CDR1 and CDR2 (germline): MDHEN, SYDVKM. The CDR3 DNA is TGTGCCAGCAGTAACCTAAATGAAAAACTGTTTTTT. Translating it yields CASSNLNEKLFF.

The CDR3 loop reads CASSLLRAGELFF. CDR3 DNA: TGTGCCAGCAGTTTGCTGAGGGCCGGGGAGCTGTTTTTT. The chain carries TRBV7-2 and TRBJ2-2, with D maybe TRBD2 (5 bases). Trimming removed 6 bases at V and 6 bases at J, with 11 bases between. The CDR3 spans 13 residues. The germline V gene has CDR1 SGHTA and CDR2 FQGNSA.

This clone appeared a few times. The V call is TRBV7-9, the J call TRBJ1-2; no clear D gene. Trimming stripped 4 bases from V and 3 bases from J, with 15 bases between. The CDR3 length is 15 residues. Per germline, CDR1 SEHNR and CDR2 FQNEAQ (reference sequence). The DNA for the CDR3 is TGTGCCAGCAGCTCGCCCTTACCCTACTACTATGGCTACACCTTC. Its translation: CASSSPLPYYYGYTF.

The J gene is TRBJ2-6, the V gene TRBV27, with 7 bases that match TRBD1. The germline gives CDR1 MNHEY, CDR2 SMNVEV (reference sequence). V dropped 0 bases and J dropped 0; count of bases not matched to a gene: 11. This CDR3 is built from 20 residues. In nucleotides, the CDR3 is TGTGCCAGCAGTTTATCGACGGACAGGTATACTTACTCTGGGGCCAACGTCCTGACTTTC. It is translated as CASSLSTDRYTYSGANVLTF.

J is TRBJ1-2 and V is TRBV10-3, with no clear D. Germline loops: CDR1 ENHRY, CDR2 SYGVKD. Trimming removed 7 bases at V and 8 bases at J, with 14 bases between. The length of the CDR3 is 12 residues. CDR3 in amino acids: CAIKAGNGGYTF. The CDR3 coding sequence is TGTGCCATCAAGGCCGGGAATGGCGGCTACACCTTC.

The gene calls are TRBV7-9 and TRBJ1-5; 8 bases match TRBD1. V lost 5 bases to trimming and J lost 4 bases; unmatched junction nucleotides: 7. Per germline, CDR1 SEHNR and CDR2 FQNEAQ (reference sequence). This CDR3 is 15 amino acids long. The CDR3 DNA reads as TGTGCCAGCAGCCTTGACAGGGGTTGGAATCAGCCCCAGCATTTT. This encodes CASSLDRGWNQPQHF.

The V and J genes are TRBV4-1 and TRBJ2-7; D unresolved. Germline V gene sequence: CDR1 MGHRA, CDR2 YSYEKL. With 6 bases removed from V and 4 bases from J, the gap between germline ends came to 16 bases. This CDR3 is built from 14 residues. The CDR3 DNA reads TGCGCCAGCAGTAAGGAACAGACGATATACGAGCAGTACTTC. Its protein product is CASSKEQTIYEQYF.

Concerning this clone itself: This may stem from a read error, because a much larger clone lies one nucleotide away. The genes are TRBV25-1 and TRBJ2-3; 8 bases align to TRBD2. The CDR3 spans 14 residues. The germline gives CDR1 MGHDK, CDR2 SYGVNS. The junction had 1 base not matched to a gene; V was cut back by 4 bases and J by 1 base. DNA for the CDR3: TGTGCCAGCAGTGCAGCGGGGGGCACAGATACGCAGTATTTT. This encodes CASSAAGGTDTQYF.